This TCR beta chain was sequenced in a study of resident and recirculating memory T cells in vitiligo (dated by TCRdb to about 2018). Regarding the complete study: The study took epidermis from shave biopsies of two lesional and two nonlesional sites, plus PBMCs, from each of 3 stable vitiligo patients for TCR beta sequencing. Without cell sorting, samples were homogenized immediately before genomic DNA was extracted using the Qiagen DNeasy Blood & Tissue Kit. The goal of the human TCR beta sequencing was to check whether lesional vitiligo skin contained specific clones that differed from the clones found in nonlesional skin and blood.

A patient's vitiligo counted as stable when the lesions had not changed at all during the previous 6 months. For classification as stable, the absence of confetti depigmentation, a clinical sign of active vitiligo, was additionally required. Anyone who had been treated within the previous three months was excluded from the study. Ficoll density gradient centrifugation was used to isolate PBMCs from heparinized blood, after which the PBMCs were flash-frozen. This clone has only one observation. This receptor's antigen is unknown. Base qualities are missing; no much larger clone stands one base away. Points the paper makes about the study in general: Because TCR sequences were not shared across biopsy sites or across patients, the findings suggest that different lesions are infiltrated by different T cell clones, a pattern described as private specificity. No unique dominant TCR clone was detected, and variation in clonality was observed among vitiligo lesions. By overlap and correlation analysis, no significant repertoire overlap was shown between biopsies, even within a single patient, except for each lesion compared with itself. Working out how much the T cell clones identified in the vitiligo lesions and the human Trm versus Tcm pools each contribute will require future mechanistic studies.

TCR beta chains were amplified from genomic DNA with the immunoSEQ hsTCRB kit. TCR beta libraries were sequenced on an Illumina MiSeq instrument by the immunoSEQ service. In the original analysis: Repertoire data were analyzed with the immunoSEQ Analyzer. Here the immuneACCESS table is served through TCRdb, limited to in-frame sequences with V and J called. Missing clones are a known gap in these copies; in checked studies unresolved V genes cover under half, and the rest lacks a known reason. That table is the source of V, J and clone size, and D and trimming were worked out from the DNA. The sample profile shows roughly 76,000 clones; more than 85% of them were found once. In total, the top ten clones hold over 4.5% of the sample. The cysteine opens and the phenylalanine closes a CDR3 of 18 amino acids. The read is trimmed to its CDR3 DNA, 54 bases read in frame from base 1. From V the trimming removes 3 bases and from J it removes 6 bases, while the gene matches leave 9 bases of the junction unaccounted for. The germline V gene (reference sequence) specifies MNHEY as CDR1 and SMNVEV as CDR2.

Sequencing was performed on blood. Here the chain combines TRBV27 and TRBJ2-1, and 15 junctional nucleotides match TRBD2. This TCR came from a male donor with vitiligo. The CDR3 protein: CASSFSGLAGGDGNEQFF. The DNA sequence follows: TGTGCCAGCAGTTTCTCGGGACTAGCGGGGGGAGATGGCAATGAGCAGTTCTTC.